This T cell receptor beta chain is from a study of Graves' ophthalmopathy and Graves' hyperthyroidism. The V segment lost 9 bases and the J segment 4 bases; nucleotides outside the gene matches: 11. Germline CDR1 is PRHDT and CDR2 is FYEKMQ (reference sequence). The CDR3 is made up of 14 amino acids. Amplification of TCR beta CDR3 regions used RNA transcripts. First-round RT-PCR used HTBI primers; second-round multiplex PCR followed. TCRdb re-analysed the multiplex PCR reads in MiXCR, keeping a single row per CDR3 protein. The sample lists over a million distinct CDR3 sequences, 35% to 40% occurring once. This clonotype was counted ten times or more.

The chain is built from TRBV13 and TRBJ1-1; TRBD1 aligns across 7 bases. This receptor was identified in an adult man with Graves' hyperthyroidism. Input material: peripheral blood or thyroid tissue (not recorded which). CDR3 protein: CASSVGQRPTEAFF. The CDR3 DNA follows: TGTGCCAGTTCAGTGGGACAGCGCCCCACTGAAGCTTTCTTT.